The rows below give T cell receptor beta chains drawn from one sample of a study of shared clonotypes between healthy human individuals. TCRdb keeps only in-frame clones here, not all; method: immunoSEQ multiplex PCR. The sample includes 550,000 to 700,000 clones, more than 70% of them seen just once. The sample consisted of memory CD4+ T cells sorted from blood. The receptors were gathered from a woman in her 30s in good health. The CDR3 runs from the conserved cysteine through the conserved F or W. A D gene is named only where the DNA matches it firmly. Some rows have no size entry. The others give once, few or many, or a class for an expanded clone.

TRBD2	TRBV7-3	TRBJ2-1	NA	CASSLRTSGYNEQFF	TGTGCCAGCAGCTTAAGGACTAGCGGCTACAATGAGCAGTTCTTC
NA	TRBV27	TRBJ1-1	many	CASSLRGRAEAFF	TGTGCCAGCAGCCTAAGGGGACGGGCTGAAGCTTTCTTT
NA	TRBV5-4	TRBJ2-3	once	CASSLDPGRTDTQYF	TGTGCCAGCAGCTTGGACCCCGGGAGAACAGATACGCAGTATTTT
NA	TRBV6-5	TRBJ2-5	many	CASSYSVHRETQYF	TGTGCCAGCAGTTACTCGGTTCACCGGGAGACCCAGTACTTC
NA	TRBV10-1	TRBJ1-5	NA	CASSEKPQEPQHF	TGCGCCAGCAGTGAAAAGCCCCAGGAGCCCCAGCATTTT
TRBD1	TRBV19	TRBJ1-2	NA	CASTLGQGGGYTF	TGTGCCAGTACCCTGGGACAGGGCGGTGGCTACACCTTC
TRBD1	TRBV6-1	TRBJ1-5	NA	CARRDRVYQPQHF	TGTGCCCGCCGGGACAGGGTTTATCAGCCCCAGCATTTT
NA	TRBV5-1	TRBJ2-7	NA	CASSPGTEGSEQYF	TGCGCCAGCAGTCCCGGGACGGAGGGCTCCGAGCAGTACTTC
NA	TRBV6-6	TRBJ2-6	NA	CASSDSGANVLTF	TGTGCCAGCAGCGACTCTGGGGCCAACGTCCTGACTTTC
TRBD1	TRBV28	TRBJ1-2	NA	CASSKMGQEESNGYTF	TGTGCCAGCAGCAAAATGGGACAGGAGGAGTCGAATGGCTACACCTTC
TRBD1	TRBV5-1	TRBJ2-7	NA	CASSSNPTGQGTYEQYF	TGCGCCAGCAGCTCAAACCCTACGGGACAGGGCACCTACGAGCAGTACTTC
TRBD1	TRBV15	TRBJ1-1	NA	CATSRPQGRLNTEAFF	TGTGCCACCAGCAGACCACAGGGGAGACTCAACACTGAAGCTTTCTTT
TRBD2	TRBV6-1	TRBJ2-2	few	CASSGLADTGELFF	TGTGCCAGCAGTGGACTAGCGGACACCGGGGAGCTGTTTTTT
TRBD2	TRBV7-8	TRBJ2-7	NA	CASSSGGLAATYEQYF	TGTGCCAGCAGCTCGGGGGGACTAGCTGCAACCTACGAGCAGTACTTC
TRBD1	TRBV28	TRBJ1-5	many	CASSSLDRGQPQHF	TGTGCCAGCAGTTCCTTGGACAGGGGTCAGCCCCAGCATTTT
NA	TRBV20-1	TRBJ2-3	NA	CSAEGRDTQYF	TGCAGTGCGGAAGGTCGAGATACGCAGTATTTT
TRBD1	TRBV6-6	TRBJ1-2	many	CASTPGQGRANYGYTF	TGTGCCAGCACCCCGGGACAGGGTAGAGCTAACTATGGCTACACCTTC
TRBD1	TRBV29-1	TRBJ1-2	NA	CSVRQGARGYTF	TGCAGCGTGCGACAGGGGGCGCGAGGCTACACCTTC
NA	TRBV6-5	TRBJ1-3	NA	CASSYAPGLGNTIYF	TGTGCCAGCAGTTACGCACCGGGACTGGGAAACACCATATATTTT
TRBD1	TRBV27	TRBJ2-1	NA	CASKHRGRLGEQFF	TGTGCCAGCAAGCACAGGGGGCGATTGGGTGAGCAGTTCTTC
NA	TRBV7-6	TRBJ2-1	NA	CASSLGARGTEQFF	TGTGCCAGCAGCTTAGGTGCGAGGGGTACTGAGCAGTTCTTC
TRBD1	TRBV19	TRBJ2-7	NA	CASSFSGTGLYEQYF	TGTGCCAGTAGTTTCTCCGGGACAGGGCTCTACGAGCAGTACTTC
NA	TRBV5-1	TRBJ2-7	NA	CASSLGVRRSYEQYF	TGCGCCAGCAGCTTGGGGGTCAGGAGGTCCTACGAGCAGTACTTC
NA	TRBV14	TRBJ2-1	NA	CASSLLYLKDGGDEQFF	TGTGCCAGCAGCCTCCTCTACCTTAAAGACGGGGGAGATGAGCAGTTCTTC
NA	TRBV27	TRBJ1-5	NA	CASRPPGLLNQPQHF	TGTGCCAGCAGGCCGCCGGGACTGCTGAATCAGCCCCAGCATTTT
TRBD2	TRBV7-2	TRBJ2-2	NA	CASSLRSGSGYTGELFF	TGTGCCAGCAGCTTACGGAGCGGGAGCGGGTACACCGGGGAGCTGTTTTTT
NA	TRBV5-1	TRBJ1-2	once	CASSLARGQLDGYTF	TGCGCCAGCAGCTTGGCCCGGGGGCAATTAGATGGCTACACCTTC
TRBD1	TRBV18	TRBJ1-4	NA	CASSPGGTGSGKLFF	TGTGCCAGCTCACCAGGCGGGACAGGGTCGGGAAAACTGTTTTTT
NA	TRBV19	TRBJ1-1	NA	CASSKGRSNNWNTEAFF	TGTGCCAGTAGTAAGGGACGTTCAAACAACTGGAACACTGAAGCTTTCTTT
NA	TRBV5-1	TRBJ1-3	NA	CASRNRATSGNTIYF	TGCGCCAGCAGGAACCGGGCTACCTCTGGAAACACCATATATTTT
NA	TRBV7-2	TRBJ2-7	NA	CASSPALVVHEQYF	TGTGCCAGCAGCCCCGCTCTTGTTGTGCACGAGCAGTACTTC
TRBD1	TRBV28	TRBJ2-4	NA	CASSSTPGTGHIQYF	TGTGCCAGCAGTTCCACCCCCGGGACAGGGCACATTCAGTACTTC
NA	TRBV6-4	TRBJ2-3	once	CASSAYGPHTDTQYF	TGTGCCAGCAGTGCCTACGGCCCGCACACAGATACGCAGTATTTT
NA	TRBV2	TRBJ2-2	NA	CASRRQQERAGELFF	TGTGCCAGCAGGAGACAGCAGGAGAGGGCCGGGGAGCTGTTTTTT
TRBD2	TRBV7-2	TRBJ2-1	NA	CASTKTSGRRNEQFF	TGTGCCAGCACCAAGACTAGCGGGAGACGGAATGAGCAGTTCTTC
NA	TRBV6-4	TRBJ2-1	few	CASSVRGEAGEQFF	TGTGCCAGCAGTGTCCGCGGGGAGGCGGGGGAGCAGTTCTTC
TRBD2	TRBV4-1	TRBJ2-4	NA	CASSQPGTSGRVQYF	TGCGCCAGCAGCCAGCCCGGGACTAGCGGGAGAGTTCAGTACTTC
NA	TRBV6-5	TRBJ2-3	NA	CASSYSGRVADTQYF	TGTGCCAGCAGTTACTCGGGCAGGGTAGCAGATACGCAGTATTTT
NA	TRBV5-1	TRBJ1-1	NA	CASSLGNTGDTTEAFF	TGCGCCAGCAGCTTGGGGAATACGGGAGATACCACTGAAGCTTTCTTT
TRBD1	TRBV5-4	TRBJ1-5	NA	CASSLGTGVQPQHF	TGTGCCAGCAGCTTGGGGACAGGGGTTCAGCCCCAGCATTTT
TRBD2	TRBV28	TRBJ2-1	NA	CASSSRRLAGSNEQFF	TGTGCCAGCAGTTCCCGGCGGCTAGCGGGGAGCAATGAGCAGTTCTTC
NA	TRBV11-2	TRBJ1-4	NA	CASSRDRNEKLFF	TGTGCCAGCAGCCGGGATCGTAATGAAAAACTGTTTTTT
TRBD2	TRBV11-3	TRBJ2-1	few	CASSITSGRGNEQFF	TGTGCCAGCAGCATTACTAGCGGGAGAGGTAATGAGCAGTTCTTC
TRBD2	TRBV30	TRBJ2-2	NA	CAWRTSGGTGELFF	TGTGCCTGGAGGACTAGCGGGGGCACCGGGGAGCTGTTTTTT
TRBD1	TRBV7-2	TRBJ1-2	NA	CASSYRKPGQGARGYTF	TGTGCCAGCAGCTATCGAAAGCCGGGACAGGGGGCGCGAGGCTACACCTTC
TRBD2	TRBV5-1	TRBJ2-7	NA	CASSLAAGGTYEQYF	TGCGCCAGCAGCTTGGCGGCCGGGGGGACCTACGAGCAGTACTTC
NA	TRBV5-1	TRBJ2-4	NA	CASSPDSPLNIQYF	TGCGCCAGCAGCCCCGACTCTCCCCTGAACATTCAGTACTTC
NA	TRBV5-1	TRBJ2-3	NA	CASSPRSGGGTDTQYF	TGCGCCAGCAGCCCCCGGAGTGGGGGCGGCACAGATACGCAGTATTTT
NA	TRBV6-5	TRBJ2-1	NA	CASGGARSYNEQFF	TGTGCCAGCGGGGGTGCGCGCAGCTACAATGAGCAGTTCTTC
TRBD2	TRBV11-2	TRBJ2-3	NA	CASSPSGITDTQYF	TGTGCCAGCAGCCCCAGCGGGATCACAGATACGCAGTATTTT
NA	TRBV11-1	TRBJ1-1	NA	CASSVNGVFLNTEAFF	TGTGCCAGCAGCGTCAACGGGGTATTTTTGAACACTGAAGCTTTCTTT
NA	TRBV28	TRBJ2-1	NA	CASSSPQVTADLVGEQFF	TGTGCCAGCAGTTCCCCGCAGGTCACTGCAGACTTGGTAGGTGAGCAGTTCTTC
TRBD1	TRBV11-3	TRBJ1-2	NA	CASSSRQGEVYGYTF	TGTGCCAGCAGCTCAAGACAGGGGGAAGTGTATGGCTACACCTTC
NA	TRBV7-2	TRBJ1-5	NA	CASSSQDGPQHF	TGTGCCAGCAGCTCCCAGGACGGGCCCCAGCATTTT
NA	TRBV7-9	TRBJ2-3	NA	CASSLEDTQYF	TGTGCCAGCAGCTTAGAAGATACGCAGTATTTT
NA	TRBV6-5	TRBJ1-2	NA	CASSYSAGSRGYTF	TGTGCCAGCAGTTACTCGGCAGGGTCAAGGGGCTACACCTTC
NA	TRBV19	TRBJ2-1	NA	CASSFTGAYNEQFF	TGTGCCAGTAGTTTTACCGGGGCCTACAATGAGCAGTTCTTC
NA	TRBV7-9	TRBJ2-7	NA	CASSLGARDYEQYF	TGTGCCAGCAGCTTAGGGGCGAGGGACTACGAGCAGTACTTC
TRBD2	TRBV18	TRBJ2-1	few	CASSPASGSSEQFF	TGTGCCAGCTCACCGGCTAGCGGGAGTAGTGAGCAGTTCTTC